This is a list of T cell receptor beta chains from one sample in a study of memory CD8 T cells in hepatitis C reinfection. Generated by immunoSEQ multiplex PCR, the TCRdb table keeps only in-frame clones and is missing some. The repertoire includes 46,000 or so clones, 80% to 90% of them detected once, and roughly 0.7% sits in the top ten. Specimen: naive CD8+ T cells sorted from blood. These receptors were obtained from a man younger than 35 with hepatitis C virus infection. The CDR3 runs from the conserved cysteine through the conserved F or W. Fields, in order: J gene, clone size, D gene, V gene, CDR3 DNA, CDR3 protein. D genes are given only for firm matches. Some rows have no size entry. The others give once, few or many, or a class for an expanded clone.

j_call: TRBJ1-6; clone_size: NA; d_call: NA; v_call: TRBV6-5; cdr3_nt: TGTGCCAGTGGTCTCAGGATCGATAATTCACCCCTCCACTTT; cdr3_aa: CASGLRIDNSPLHF
j_call: TRBJ2-7; clone_size: once; d_call: NA; v_call: TRBV15; cdr3_nt: TGTGCCACCAGCCTAGAAGCAAATCTTGACGAGCAGTACTTC; cdr3_aa: CATSLEANLDEQYF
j_call: TRBJ2-3; clone_size: NA; d_call: NA; v_call: TRBV5-4; cdr3_nt: TGTGCCAGCAGCTTGGGGACAGACACAGATACGCAGTATTTT; cdr3_aa: CASSLGTDTDTQYF
j_call: TRBJ1-5; clone_size: NA; d_call: TRBD1; v_call: TRBV19; cdr3_nt: TGTGCCAGTAGTATAGGGGGGACAGGGTCGGTAAGCAGCAATCAGCCCCAGCATTTT; cdr3_aa: CASSIGGTGSVSSNQPQHF
j_call: TRBJ2-3; clone_size: NA; d_call: NA; v_call: TRBV4-3; cdr3_nt: TGCGCCAGCAGCCAAGGGACTGCATACACAGATACGCAGTATTTT; cdr3_aa: CASSQGTAYTDTQYF
j_call: TRBJ1-2; clone_size: NA; d_call: NA; v_call: TRBV5-1; cdr3_nt: TGCGCCAGCAGCTTGGGATCCCTCAGTGGCTATGGCTACACCTTC; cdr3_aa: CASSLGSLSGYGYTF
j_call: TRBJ1-1; clone_size: NA; d_call: NA; v_call: TRBV5-1; cdr3_nt: TGCGCCAGCAGCTGGATGGACAGCCGGAACACTGAAGCTTTCTTT; cdr3_aa: CASSWMDSRNTEAFF
j_call: TRBJ2-1; clone_size: NA; d_call: TRBD2; v_call: TRBV2; cdr3_nt: TGTGCCAGCAGTGTATCAGCGGGGTACAATGAGCAGTTCTTC; cdr3_aa: CASSVSAGYNEQFF
j_call: TRBJ1-3; clone_size: few; d_call: TRBD1; v_call: TRBV6-1; cdr3_nt: TGTGCCAGCAGAGGACAGGGGATGACTGGAAACACCATATATTTT; cdr3_aa: CASRGQGMTGNTIYF
j_call: TRBJ2-3; clone_size: once; d_call: NA; v_call: TRBV4-3; cdr3_nt: TGCGCCAGCAGCCAAGATGGCCTCGGGGTCACAGATACGCAGTATTTT; cdr3_aa: CASSQDGLGVTDTQYF
j_call: TRBJ2-1; clone_size: NA; d_call: TRBD2; v_call: TRBV2; cdr3_nt: TGTGCCAGCAGTGATTTTAGCGGGGGTAATGAGCAGTTCTTC; cdr3_aa: CASSDFSGGNEQFF
j_call: TRBJ2-1; clone_size: NA; d_call: TRBD2; v_call: TRBV27; cdr3_nt: TGTGCCAGCAGTCCCTCTAGCGGGGGGGCATTCAATGAGCAGTTCTTC; cdr3_aa: CASSPSSGGAFNEQFF
j_call: TRBJ2-3; clone_size: NA; d_call: NA; v_call: TRBV6-5; cdr3_nt: TGTGCTACCCAGGCTTTTGAAACAGATACGCAGTATTTT; cdr3_aa: CATQAFETDTQYF
j_call: TRBJ2-5; clone_size: NA; d_call: TRBD1; v_call: TRBV29-1; cdr3_nt: TGCAGCGTCCCCGACAGGGAACAAGAGACCCAGTACTTC; cdr3_aa: CSVPDREQETQYF
j_call: TRBJ1-6; clone_size: NA; d_call: NA; v_call: TRBV6-5; cdr3_nt: TGTGCCAGCAGTTATTTTGGGGGCGGTAATTCACCCCTCCACTTT; cdr3_aa: CASSYFGGGNSPLHF
j_call: TRBJ1-2; clone_size: NA; d_call: NA; v_call: TRBV6-5; cdr3_nt: TGTGCCAGCAGTTACTCGTCCGACTTCAATGGTGGCTACACCTTC; cdr3_aa: CASSYSSDFNGGYTF
j_call: TRBJ2-5; clone_size: NA; d_call: TRBD2; v_call: TRBV9; cdr3_nt: TGTGCCAGCAGCTCCCAGGCTAGCGGCGGTCAAGAGACCCAGTACTTC; cdr3_aa: CASSSQASGGQETQYF
j_call: TRBJ2-1; clone_size: NA; d_call: TRBD1; v_call: TRBV9; cdr3_nt: TGTGCCAGCAGCACCGGGACAGGTACCTACAATGAGCAGTTCTTC; cdr3_aa: CASSTGTGTYNEQFF
j_call: TRBJ1-2; clone_size: NA; d_call: NA; v_call: TRBV5-5; cdr3_nt: TGTGCCAGCAGCTTGGTGCAGGTGAACTATGGCTACACCTTC; cdr3_aa: CASSLVQVNYGYTF
j_call: TRBJ2-3; clone_size: NA; d_call: TRBD2; v_call: TRBV27; cdr3_nt: TGTGCCAGCAAAGAAAGCGGGGGGGGCACAGATACGCAGTATTTT; cdr3_aa: CASKESGGGTDTQYF
j_call: TRBJ2-3; clone_size: NA; d_call: NA; v_call: TRBV7-9; cdr3_nt: TGTGCCAGCAGCCCGGCGACAAATACGCAGTATTTT; cdr3_aa: CASSPATNTQYF
j_call: TRBJ1-5; clone_size: NA; d_call: NA; v_call: TRBV4-1; cdr3_nt: TGCGCCAGCAGCGCCGGGCAGGGGTTTAAGCCCCAGCATTTT; cdr3_aa: CASSAGQGFKPQHF
j_call: TRBJ2-1; clone_size: NA; d_call: TRBD2; v_call: TRBV28; cdr3_nt: TGTGCCAGCACCTATAGCGGGGATGGGGATGAGCAGTTCTTC; cdr3_aa: CASTYSGDGDEQFF
j_call: TRBJ2-7; clone_size: NA; d_call: TRBD2; v_call: TRBV19; cdr3_nt: TGTGCCAGTAGTGCGGGGAGGGGCGGATCCTACGAGCAGTACTTC; cdr3_aa: CASSAGRGGSYEQYF
j_call: TRBJ2-3; clone_size: NA; d_call: NA; v_call: TRBV11-1; cdr3_nt: TGTGCCAGCAGCGCCCTCCGGGGAGTCACAGATACGCAGTATTTT; cdr3_aa: CASSALRGVTDTQYF
j_call: TRBJ2-3; clone_size: NA; d_call: TRBD2; v_call: TRBV11-2; cdr3_nt: TGTGCCAGCAGCTTGGGGACTAGCGGCACAGATACGCAGTATTTT; cdr3_aa: CASSLGTSGTDTQYF
j_call: TRBJ2-2; clone_size: NA; d_call: NA; v_call: TRBV19; cdr3_nt: TGTGCCACCTTCGGGGCATGGACAGACCCCACCGGGGAGCTGTTTTTT; cdr3_aa: CATFGAWTDPTGELFF
j_call: TRBJ1-5; clone_size: once; d_call: TRBD1; v_call: TRBV19; cdr3_nt: TGTGCCAGTAGGGGGACAGCCAGCAATCAGCCCCAGCATTTT; cdr3_aa: CASRGTASNQPQHF
j_call: TRBJ2-7; clone_size: NA; d_call: TRBD2; v_call: TRBV29-1; cdr3_nt: TGCAGCATTCTAGCGGGGTCCTACGAGCAGTACTTC; cdr3_aa: CSILAGSYEQYF
j_call: TRBJ2-1; clone_size: once; d_call: NA; v_call: TRBV30; cdr3_nt: TGTGCCTGCTCAGACTACAATGAGCAGTTCTTC; cdr3_aa: CACSDYNEQFF
j_call: TRBJ1-2; clone_size: NA; d_call: NA; v_call: TRBV4-2; cdr3_nt: TGTGCCAGCAGCCAAGATGGAGGACCCTATGGCTACACCTTC; cdr3_aa: CASSQDGGPYGYTF
j_call: TRBJ1-2; clone_size: NA; d_call: TRBD1; v_call: TRBV5-1; cdr3_nt: TGCGCCAGCAGCTCCCGCGGACAGGAACGAACAGGCTATGGCTACACCTTC; cdr3_aa: CASSSRGQERTGYGYTF
j_call: TRBJ1-1; clone_size: NA; d_call: NA; v_call: TRBV6-5; cdr3_nt: TGTGCCAGCACATTACTGCCGGTACAGGGCACTGAAGCTTTCTTT; cdr3_aa: CASTLLPVQGTEAFF
j_call: TRBJ1-1; clone_size: once; d_call: NA; v_call: TRBV19; cdr3_nt: TGTGCCAGTAGTATGCGCGAGGGCACTGAAGCTTTCTTT; cdr3_aa: CASSMREGTEAFF
j_call: TRBJ1-5; clone_size: few; d_call: NA; v_call: TRBV4-1; cdr3_nt: TGCGCCAGCAGCCAACAGGAGGGCAGCAATCAGCCCCAGCATTTT; cdr3_aa: CASSQQEGSNQPQHF
j_call: TRBJ1-4; clone_size: NA; d_call: NA; v_call: TRBV27; cdr3_nt: TGTGCCAGCAGTTTAGGGGCAGCACTCAATGAAAAACTGTTTTTT; cdr3_aa: CASSLGAALNEKLFF
j_call: TRBJ2-5; clone_size: NA; d_call: NA; v_call: TRBV7-7; cdr3_nt: TGTGCCAGCAGCTTGAATCAAGCCCAAGAGACCCAGTACTTC; cdr3_aa: CASSLNQAQETQYF
j_call: TRBJ2-2; clone_size: NA; d_call: TRBD1; v_call: TRBV10-2; cdr3_nt: TGCGCCAGCAGCTCCGGGACAGTCAACACCGGGGAGCTGTTTTTT; cdr3_aa: CASSSGTVNTGELFF